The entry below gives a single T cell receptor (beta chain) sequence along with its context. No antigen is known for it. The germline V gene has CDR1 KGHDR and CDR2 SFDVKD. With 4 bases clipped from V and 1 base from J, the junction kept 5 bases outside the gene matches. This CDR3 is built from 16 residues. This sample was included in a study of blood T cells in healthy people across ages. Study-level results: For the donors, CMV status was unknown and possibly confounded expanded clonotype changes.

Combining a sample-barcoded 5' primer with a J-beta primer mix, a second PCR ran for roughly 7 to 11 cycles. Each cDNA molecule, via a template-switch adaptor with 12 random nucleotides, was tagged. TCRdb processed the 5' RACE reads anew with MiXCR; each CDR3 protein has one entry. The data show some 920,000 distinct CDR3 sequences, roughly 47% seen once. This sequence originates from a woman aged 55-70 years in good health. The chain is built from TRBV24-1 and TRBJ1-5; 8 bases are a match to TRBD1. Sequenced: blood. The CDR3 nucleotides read TGTGCCACCAGTGACGCTGACAGGGGAAGCAATCAGCCCCAGCATTTT. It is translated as CATSDADRGSNQPQHF.